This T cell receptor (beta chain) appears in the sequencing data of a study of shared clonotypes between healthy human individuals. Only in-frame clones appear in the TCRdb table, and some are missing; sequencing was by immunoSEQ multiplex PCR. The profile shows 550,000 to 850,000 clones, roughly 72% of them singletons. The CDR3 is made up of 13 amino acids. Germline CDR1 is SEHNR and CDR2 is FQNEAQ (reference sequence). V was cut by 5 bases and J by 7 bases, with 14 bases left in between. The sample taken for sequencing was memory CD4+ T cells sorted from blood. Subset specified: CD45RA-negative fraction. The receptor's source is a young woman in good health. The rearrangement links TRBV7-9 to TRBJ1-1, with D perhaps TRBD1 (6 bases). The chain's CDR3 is CASSIQGKLEAFF. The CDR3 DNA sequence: TGTGCCAGCAGCATCCAGGGGAAACTTGAAGCTTTCTTT.